The present T cell receptor beta chain was sequenced within a study of Graves' ophthalmopathy and Graves' hyperthyroidism. This clonotype was counted once. CDR3 regions of TCR beta were amplified from RNA transcripts. First-round RT-PCR used HTBI primers; second-round multiplex PCR followed. A single record per CDR3 protein comes from TCRdb applying MiXCR to the multiplex PCR reads. Among some 390,000 distinct CDR3 sequences listed, approximately 20% were seen once. Germline CDR1 and CDR2: SGHAT and FQNNGV. CDR3 length equals 17 residues. V dropped 0 bases and J dropped 0 bases, with 12 bases sitting between them. Lactation, pregnancy, uncontrolled infections and other autoimmune diseases were all grounds for excluding patients. PBMCs were density-gradient isolated from around 9.2 ml fresh blood.

The material sequenced was peripheral blood. The receptor was derived from a woman in her late teens or twenties with Graves' ophthalmopathy. The genes are TRBV11-2 and TRBJ1-3; D perhaps matches TRBD1 (5 bases). CDR3: CASSLDGPGVSGNTIYF. The DNA for the CDR3 is TGTGCCAGCAGCTTAGATGGCCCGGGGGTCTCTGGAAACACCATATATTTT. Full variable domain (rest looked up from reference TRBV11-2 and TRBJ1-3): EAGVAQSPRYKIIEKRQSVAFWCNPISGHATLYWYQQILGQGPKLLIQFQNNGVVDDSQLPKDRFSAERLKGVDSTLKIQPAKLEDSAVYLCASSLDGPGVSGNTIYFGEGSWLTVV.